The 13 T cell receptor beta chains listed next were all sequenced from one sample in a study of blood T cell repertoires in COVID-19. The method was immunoSEQ multiplex PCR; TCRdb's version includes in-frame clones alone and lacks a portion of them. The table includes fewer than 250,000 clones, 85% detected once. The sample taken for sequencing was peripheral blood. The receptors stem from a middle-aged man with acute or convalescent COVID-19.

V and J are TRBV5-1 and TRBJ2-5, with 8 bases identical to TRBD2. J was trimmed by 1 base and V by 0 bases; bases with no gene match: 8. The germline V gene has CDR1 SGHRS and CDR2 YFSETQ. The CDR3 is 17 amino acids. The CDR3 DNA sequence: TGCGCCAGCAGCTTGGCCTTTGCGGGGGGCTTCCAAGAGACCCAGTACTTC. This codes for CASSLAFAGGFQETQYF.

The chain couples TRBV11-2 to TRBJ2-7; 7 positions match TRBD1. The germline V gene encodes CDR1 SGHAT and CDR2 FQNNGV. The CDR3 runs 16 residues. With 1 base clipped from V and 4 bases from J, the junction kept 10 bases outside the gene matches. In DNA form, the CDR3 reads TGTGCCAGCAGCTTAGGACCGACAGGGAGTAGGTACGAGCAGTACTTC. Protein sequence: CASSLGPTGSRYEQYF.

The sample holds a few counts of this clone. The genes are TRBV6-5 and TRBJ1-2, with D tentatively TRBD1 (5 bases). The CDR3 loop spans 14 amino acids. Germline CDR1 is MNHEY and CDR2 is SVGAGI. With 6 bases removed from V and 2 bases from J, the gap between germline ends came to 13 bases. Written as DNA, the CDR3 is TGTGCCAGCAGAGCGAGGGGAGGAAACTATGGCTACACCTTC. It codes for CASRARGGNYGYTF.

The CDR3 DNA reads TGTGCCAGTAGTAATAGACAAGCCGAGCAGTACTTC. This translates into CASSNRQAEQYF. The gene calls are TRBV19 and TRBJ2-7; the D is unclear. V dropped 4 bases and J dropped 6 bases, with 10 bases sitting between them. Germline V gene lookup returns CDR1 LNHDA and CDR2 SQIVND (reference sequence). CDR3 size: 12 residues.

The J gene is TRBJ1-1, the V gene TRBV5-1; a weak D match, TRBD1 (6 bases). CDR3 size: 15 residues. V lost 2 bases and J 0 bases, leaving 11 bases between the germline ends. CDR1 and CDR2 from the germline V gene are SGHRS and YFSETQ. This chain's CDR3 is CASSLTGHVNTEAFF. Written as DNA, the CDR3 is TGCGCCAGCAGCTTAACGGGACACGTGAACACTGAAGCTTTCTTT.

This clone turned up a few times. V is TRBV28 and J is TRBJ1-1; TRBD1 matches 8 bases. The V segment lost 5 bases and the J segment 4 bases; nucleotides outside the gene matches: 0. The CDR3 spans 12 residues. Germline-derived CDR1 and CDR2 are MDHEN and SYDVKM. CDR3 sequence reads: CASSTGGTEAFF. The CDR3 DNA sequence: TGTGCCAGCAGTACAGGGGGCACTGAAGCTTTCTTT.

The chain joins TRBV7-9 to TRBJ1-5; the D gene is possibly TRBD1 (6 bases). This CDR3 is built from 13 residues. V dropped 5 bases and J dropped 5 bases, with 10 bases sitting between them. Looked up from germline, CDR1 is SEHNR and CDR2 is FQNEAQ (reference sequence). As DNA, the CDR3 is TGTGCCAGCAGCCCGGACAGCCATCAGCCCCAGCATTTT. Translation: CASSPDSHQPQHF. Together with reference TRBV7-9 and TRBJ1-5, the CDR3 gives the full variable domain: DTGVSQNPRHKITKRGQNVTFRCDPISEHNRLYWYRQTLGQGPEFLTYFQNEAQLEKSRLLSDRFSAERPKGSFSTLEIQRTEQGDSAMYLCASSPDSHQPQHFGDGTRLSIL.

The J gene is TRBJ2-3, the V gene TRBV4-2; possibly TRBD2 for D (7 bases). Per germline, CDR1 LGHNA and CDR2 YNFKEQ. The CDR3 covers 19 residues. Trimming left V 4 bases short and J 3 bases short, with 26 bases between. CDR3 coding DNA: TGTGCCAGCAGCCCGGGGAAAAGGGGGGGCCAAGAGGGAACAGATACGCAGTATTTT. Amino acids: CASSPGKRGGQEGTDTQYF.

The V gene is TRBV7-2, the J gene TRBJ1-5, with 8 bases lining up with TRBD1. This CDR3 comprises 15 residues. Looked up from germline, CDR1 is SGHTA and CDR2 is FQGNSA. Trimming took 5 bases from V and 4 from J; bases not matched to a gene: 7. CDR3 coding DNA: TGTGCCAGCAGCCTAGACCAGGGGGCGAATCAGCCCCAGCATTTT. The encoded protein is CASSLDQGANQPQHF.

In this sample, this clone turned up once. The rearrangement joins TRBV6-6 to TRBJ1-1; TRBD1 matches at 8 bases. Germline CDR1 is MNHNY and CDR2 is SVGAGI (reference sequence). The CDR3 has 15 amino acids. With 6 bases clipped from V and 3 bases from J, the junction kept 9 bases outside the gene matches. The CDR3 nucleotides are TGTGCCAGCAGCGCTGACATGACAGGGGACACTGAAGCTTTCTTT. Translating gives CASSADMTGDTEAFF.

The chain recombines TRBV13 with TRBJ2-5; 11 positions agree with TRBD1. Germline lookup yields CDR1 PRHDT and CDR2 FYEKMQ (reference sequence). CDR3 length equals 17 residues. Trimming cost V 5 bases and J 0 bases; bases outside gene matches: 8. The CDR3 sequence: CASSPGQGASDQETQYF. For the CDR3, the DNA is TGTGCCAGCAGCCCAGGACAGGGGGCATCAGACCAAGAGACCCAGTACTTC.

The chain uses TRBV7-9 and TRBJ1-1; D is perhaps TRBD1 (5 bases). Germline CDR1 is SEHNR and CDR2 is FQNEAQ (reference sequence). Trimming pared 3 bases from V and 3 bases from J, leaving 8 bases between. The CDR3 has 13 residues. The DNA of the CDR3 is TGTGCCAGCAGCTTGCAGGGTCACACTGAAGCTTTCTTT. This gives the protein CASSLQGHTEAFF.

In this sample, this clone turned up a few times. The chain recombines TRBV9 with TRBJ2-1, with D perhaps matching TRBD1 (5 bases). Germline loops: CDR1 SGDLS, CDR2 YYNGEE. With 0 bases removed from V and 6 bases from J, the gap between germline ends came to 13 bases. The CDR3 loop spans 15 amino acids. CDR3 in amino acids: CASSVEGSHSNEQFF. The DNA for the CDR3 is TGTGCCAGCAGCGTAGAGGGGTCCCATAGCAATGAGCAGTTCTTC.